This entry lists 29 T cell receptor beta chains sequenced from one sample in a study of blood T cell repertoires in COVID-19. Only in-frame clones appear in the TCRdb table, and some are missing; sequencing was by immunoSEQ multiplex PCR. The table has roughly 57,000 clones, 90% to 95% seen once. The sequenced material came from peripheral blood. Receptor source: a human donor in a cohort sampled during active COVID-19.

The chain has TRBV25-1 and TRBJ1-2; possible D gene TRBD1, 6 bases. Between the trimmed V and J ends, which lost 2 bases and 6 bases, there was a span of 10 bases. CDR1 is MGHDK, CDR2 SYGVNS, per germline. The CDR3 length is 13 residues. The CDR3 reads CASSEGGSDGYTF. CDR3 sequence (DNA): TGTGCCAGCAGTGAAGGGGGCTCTGATGGCTACACCTTC.

The V call is TRBV6-6, the J call TRBJ2-3; 8 nucleotides align to TRBD1. J gave up 7 bases and V 5 bases, and 5 bases lay outside the gene matches. CDR1 MNHNY and CDR2 SVGAGI come from the germline V gene (reference sequence). The CDR3 length is 13 residues. CDR3 sequence reads: CASSVDRANTQYF. Here the CDR3 DNA reads TGTGCCAGCAGTGTGGACAGGGCGAATACGCAGTATTTT.

This clone occurred once. This chain links TRBV7-9 with TRBJ2-7, with D unclear. This CDR3 is built from 15 residues. CDR1 SEHNR and CDR2 FQNEAQ come from the germline V gene (reference sequence). V was trimmed by 1 base and J by 3 bases, leaving 13 bases between them. The DNA for the CDR3 is TGTGCCAGCAGCTTAGTTAGTGGGCCCCTCTACGAGCAGTACTTC. It encodes CASSLVSGPLYEQYF.

The chain is built from TRBV2 and TRBJ1-5; 10 bases fit TRBD1. The germline V gene has CDR1 SNHLY and CDR2 FYNNEI. This CDR3 contains 15 residues. V dropped 5 bases and J dropped 6; count of bases not matched to a gene: 7. The DNA for the CDR3 is TGTGCCAGCAGTCCCCGGGACAGGGGAGGTCAGCCCCAGCATTTT. It translates to CASSPRDRGGQPQHF.

The V gene is TRBV5-5, the J gene TRBJ2-7; TRBD1 aligns across 8 bases. The germline V gene encodes CDR1 SGHKS and CDR2 YYEKEE (reference sequence). The CDR3 length is 14 residues. With V trimmed by 1 base and J by 12 bases, 12 bases remained unmatched. The CDR3 region is CASSLNRAGGRVYV. As DNA, the CDR3 is TGTGCCAGCAGCTTGAATAGGGCAGGGGGCCGGGTGTACGTC.

V gene TRBV6-1 combines with J gene TRBJ2-7; possible D gene TRBD1, 5 bases. Trimming took off 1 base at V and 3 bases at J, with 16 bases between the two ends. The germline CDR1 and CDR2 sequences are MNHNS and SASEGT. The CDR3 runs to 16 residues. Here the CDR3 DNA reads TGTGCCAGCAGTGAAGGGGGCAGGCTACTTTACTACGAGCAGTACTTC. It translates to CASSEGGRLLYYEQYF.

The chain recombines TRBV19 with TRBJ1-6, with TRBD1 matching over 8 bases. Germline CDR1 reads LNHDA; CDR2 reads SQIVND (reference sequence). The length of the CDR3 is 12 residues. With 7 bases clipped from V and 8 bases from J, the junction kept 1 base outside the gene matches. The CDR3 sequence: CASTGQDSPLHF. The DNA for the CDR3 is TGTGCCAGTACGGGACAGGATTCACCCCTCCACTTT.

The V call is TRBV11-1, the J call TRBJ1-1; 7 positions agree with TRBD1. Trimming removed 2 bases from V and 4 bases from J; junction bases left unmatched: 4. The CDR3 is 14 residues long. Germline lookup yields CDR1 SGHAT and CDR2 FQDESV (reference sequence). The CDR3 loop is CASSLLGGGTEAFF. The CDR3 region has the DNA TGTGCCAGCAGCTTACTAGGGGGCGGCACTGAAGCTTTCTTT.

This rearrangement joins TRBV9 to TRBJ1-6; 7 bases fit TRBD1. The junction had 9 bases not matched to a gene; V was cut back by 2 bases and J by 10 bases. This CDR3 spans 15 amino acids. The germline gives CDR1 SGDLS, CDR2 YYNGEE. The DNA for the CDR3 is TGTGCCAGCAGCGTCGAAGGGGCAGGGGGATCACCCCTCCACTTT. Translated: CASSVEGAGGSPLHF. Full variable domain (remainder filled in from reference TRBV9 and TRBJ1-6): DSGVTQTPKHLITATGQRVTLRCSPRSGDLSVYWYQQSLDQGLQFLIQYYNGEERAKGNILERFSAQQFPDLHSELNLSSLELGDSALYFCASSVEGAGGSPLHFGNGTRLTVT.

This chain uses TRBV11-2 with TRBJ1-6; tentative D call: TRBD1 (6 bases). Germline V gene data show CDR1 as SGHAT and CDR2 as FQNNGV. The CDR3 totals 14 residues. V lost 5 bases and J lost 10, with 15 bases in between. The CDR3: CASSPNRVRSPLHF. DNA for the CDR3: TGTGCCAGCAGCCCGAACAGGGTTCGATCACCCCTCCACTTT.

The chain links TRBV2 to TRBJ1-2; tentative D call: TRBD1 (5 bases). Germline assignment: CDR1 SNHLY and CDR2 FYNNEI. Trimming took 6 bases from V and 6 from J, leaving 14 bases between them. This CDR3 is built from 13 residues. CDR3 nucleotides: TGTGCCAGCAGCTCAGGGTTCGACGATGGCTACACCTTC. It translates to CASSSGFDDGYTF.

CDR3 nucleotides: TGTGCCAGCACAGGGAATGGAAACACCATATATTTT. As protein: CASTGNGNTIYF. V usage is TRBV27 and J usage is TRBJ1-3, with D possibly being TRBD1 (5 bases). The V and J ends lost 7 bases and 3 bases respectively, with 7 bases between them. The germline CDR1 and CDR2 sequences are MNHEY and SMNVEV (reference sequence). CDR3 length: 12 amino acids.

The chain is built from TRBV14 and TRBJ2-1, with 8 bases that match TRBD1. This CDR3 is built from 18 residues. Germline values: CDR1 SGHDN, CDR2 FVKESK. V dropped 2 bases and J dropped 8; count of bases not matched to a gene: 17. The CDR3 loop reads CASSQFSFRAGGRDEQFF. DNA for the CDR3: TGTGCCAGCAGCCAATTCTCGTTTAGGGCAGGGGGCCGCGATGAGCAGTTCTTC.

J is TRBJ1-6 and V is TRBV7-8, with D perhaps matching TRBD1 (5 bases). The CDR3 is made up of 19 amino acids. V was pared by 0 bases and J by 0 bases, with 15 bases between. Looked up from germline, CDR1 is SGHVS and CDR2 is FQNEAQ. The CDR3 spells CASSLAISTASSYNSPLHF. CDR3 DNA sequence: TGTGCCAGCAGCTTAGCCATTTCGACAGCCAGCTCCTATAATTCACCCCTCCACTTT.

This clone was recorded once. The chain carries TRBV11-1 and TRBJ2-5; tentatively, D is TRBD2 (6 bases). CDR1 is SGHAT, CDR2 FQDESV, per germline (reference sequence). V shed 2 bases and J shed 7 bases, with 17 bases lying between them. The CDR3 sequence is 15 residues long. CDR3: CASSLRGRLDVTQYF. The CDR3 DNA is TGTGCCAGCAGCTTACGAGGTCGACTAGATGTGACCCAGTACTTC.

The CDR3 reads CASSTTGGGAYEQYV. CDR3 sequence (DNA): TGTGCCAGCAGCACCACCGGCGGGGGGGCTTACGAGCAGTACGTC. The J gene is TRBJ2-7, the V gene TRBV7-9; 9 nucleotides line up with TRBD2. CDR1 and CDR2 from the germline V gene are SEHNR and FQNEAQ (reference sequence). CDR3 size: 15 residues. V was clipped by 5 bases and J by 4 bases; unmatched bases: 9.

The rearrangement links TRBV4-1 to TRBJ2-2; weak D call: TRBD2 (6 bases). The germline gives CDR1 MGHRA, CDR2 YSYEKL. The CDR3 sequence is 16 residues long. Trimming took off 0 bases at V and 2 bases at J, with 10 bases between the two ends. The DNA for the CDR3 is TGCGCCAGCAGCCAAGAGACCGGGAGCAACACCGGGGAGCTGTTTTTT. The encoded protein is CASSQETGSNTGELFF.

The chain uses TRBV11-2 and TRBJ2-1, with D hard to call. This CDR3 is 12 amino acids long. V was pared by 6 bases and J by 8 bases, with 11 bases between. Germline V gene lookup returns CDR1 SGHAT and CDR2 FQNNGV. The CDR3 DNA reads as TGTGCCAGCAGTCATCAGGCCTATGAGCAGTTCTTC. Translation: CASSHQAYEQFF.

V gene TRBV5-4 combines with J gene TRBJ2-1; tentatively, D is TRBD1 (6 bases). The germline V gene encodes CDR1 SGHNT and CDR2 YYREEE (reference sequence). The length of the CDR3 is 14 residues. Trimming removed 5 bases at V and 5 bases at J, with 14 bases between. CDR3 coding DNA: TGTGCCAGCAGTACCCCCCGGGACAACAATGAGCAGTTCTTC. It specifies CASSTPRDNNEQFF.

The rearrangement uses TRBV4-2 and TRBJ2-1; D may be TRBD2 (7 bases). CDR3 size: 16 residues. CDR1 LGHNA and CDR2 YNFKEQ come from the germline V gene. The V end lost 5 bases, the J end lost 4 bases, and 18 bases lay between the germline ends. CDR3 sequence: CASSGGAGDHYNEQFF. The CDR3 DNA reads as TGTGCCAGCAGCGGGGGGGCCGGGGATCATTACAATGAGCAGTTCTTC.

This rearrangement joins TRBV24-1 to TRBJ2-2; the match to TRBD2 covers 9 bases. The V segment lost 3 bases and the J segment 1 base; nucleotides outside the gene matches: 8. Looked up from germline, CDR1 is KGHDR and CDR2 is SFDVKD. The CDR3 has 18 residues. The CDR3 loop is CATSDKPGLAENTGELFF. CDR3 coding DNA: TGTGCCACCAGTGATAAACCGGGACTAGCAGAGAACACCGGGGAGCTGTTTTTT.

The V gene is TRBV7-2, the J gene TRBJ2-5; D might be TRBD2 (6 bases). The CDR3 runs to 15 residues. Trimming took 3 bases from V and 1 from J, leaving 12 bases between them. The germline V gene encodes CDR1 SGHTA and CDR2 FQGNSA. CDR3 sequence (DNA): TGTGCCAGCAGCTTGGAAGGGACTTTCCAAGAGACCCAGTACTTC. Residues: CASSLEGTFQETQYF.

The CDR3 loop reads CASSLSGHSLHF. The DNA for the CDR3 is TGTGCCAGCAGTTTATCCGGACATTCCCTCCACTTT. J is TRBJ1-6 and V is TRBV27; D may be TRBD1 (5 bases). CDR1 is MNHEY and CDR2 is SMNVEV in the germline V gene (reference sequence). The V gene lost 0 bases and the J gene lost 14 bases, with 8 bases spanning the gap. This CDR3 comprises 12 residues.

The sample holds one count of this clone. V usage is TRBV27 and J usage is TRBJ2-7; TRBD1 is a possible D gene (6 bases). The germline CDR1 and CDR2 sequences are MNHEY and SMNVEV (reference sequence). There are 13 residues in the CDR3. Trimming removed 8 bases from V and 2 bases from J, with 13 bases in between. The CDR3 nucleotides read TGTGCCAGCTCGCTAGGACAGACCTACGAGCAGTACGTC. Its translation is CASSLGQTYEQYV.

V and J are TRBV10-3 and TRBJ1-5; no definite D call. This CDR3 is built from 15 residues. The V gene lost 6 bases and the J gene lost 0 bases, with 12 bases spanning the gap. Germline V gene data show CDR1 as ENHRY and CDR2 as SYGVKD. This chain's CDR3 is CAIRSSEISNQPQHF. The CDR3 DNA reads TGTGCCATCAGATCGTCTGAGATTAGCAATCAGCCCCAGCATTTT.

The rearrangement uses TRBV3-1 (or the pseudogene TRBV3-2) and TRBJ1-2, with 10 bases fitting TRBD1. The germline V gene encodes CDR1 LGHDT and CDR2 YNNKEL (reference sequence). CDR3 length equals 19 residues. Germline trimming cut 4 bases from V and 0 bases from J; bases unmatched to any gene: 14. CDR3 sequence reads: CASSRNQDRGRRANYGYTF. DNA for the CDR3: TGTGCCAGCAGCCGAAACCAAGACAGGGGGCGCAGGGCTAACTATGGCTACACCTTC.

The V call is TRBV7-8, the J call TRBJ2-7, with 7 bases fitting TRBD1. J gave up 2 bases and V 3 bases, and 4 bases lay outside the gene matches. Germline-derived CDR1 and CDR2 are SGHVS and FQNEAQ. The CDR3 spans 14 residues. The CDR3 region is CASSFGTVAYEQYV. The CDR3 DNA reads TGTGCCAGCAGCTTCGGGACAGTTGCCTACGAGCAGTACGTC.

The chain is built from TRBV7-2 and TRBJ2-1; D is uncertain. Per germline, CDR1 SGHTA and CDR2 FQGNSA. CDR3 length: 14 residues. With 1 base removed from V and 7 bases from J, the gap between germline ends came to 11 bases. Written as DNA, the CDR3 is TGTGCCAGCAGCTTAGTGGCCCTTAAGAATGAGCAGTTCTTC. It translates to CASSLVALKNEQFF.

This clone was found once. The chain uses TRBV6-6 and TRBJ1-1; the D is unclear. CDR3 length: 13 residues. Germline V gene sequence: CDR1 MNHNY, CDR2 SVGAGI (reference sequence). The V gene lost 2 bases and the J gene lost 2 bases, with 6 bases spanning the gap. CDR3 sequence (DNA): TGTGCCAGCAGTTACCAGGAAAACACTGAAGCTTTCTTT. Amino acid sequence: CASSYQENTEAFF.